These T cell receptor beta chains were read from a single sample in a study of T cells in Graves' hyperthyroidism and ophthalmopathy. TCRdb re-derived calls from the multiplex PCR reads in MiXCR, one entry per CDR3 protein. The table includes about 540,000 distinct CDR3 sequences, approximately 44% detected once. Sequencing used peripheral blood or thyroid tissue (not recorded which). These receptors were collected from a young woman with Graves' hyperthyroidism. CDR3s include the opening cysteine and the closing phenylalanine or tryptophan. Fields, in order: J gene, clone size, V gene, D gene, CDR3 DNA, CDR3 protein. The D gene is left open where the match is weak. Size tells how often a clone was seen (once, few, many) or the class of an expanded clone, and some rows leave it out.

>TRBJ2-5|many|TRBV3-1|-
TGTGCCAGCAGCCGTCAACTAGGCTACCAAGAGACCCAGTACTTC
CASSRQLGYQETQYF
>TRBJ2-7|many|TRBV19|TRBD1
TGTGCCAGTAAGGACAGGACAGGGACCCACGAGCAGTACTTC
CASKDRTGTHEQYF
>TRBJ2-7|many|TRBV6-1|TRBD2
TGTGCCAGCAGGGGACTAGCGGGAGGGTACGAGCAGTACTTC
CASRGLAGGYEQYF
>TRBJ2-7|-|TRBV6-4|-
TGTGCCAGCAGTCCCGGAGGCCAGCTAACCTACGAGCAGTACTTC
CASSPGGQLTYEQYF
>TRBJ1-5|many|TRBV4-2|-
TGTGCCAGCGCGGGCGGTATGGGCAATCAGCCCCAGCATTTT
CASAGGMGNQPQHF
>TRBJ2-7|many|TRBV4-2|TRBD2
TGTGCCAGCAGCCAAGCGGGAGGGGACTACGAGCAGTACTTC
CASSQAGGDYEQYF
>TRBJ2-7|many|TRBV4-2|-
TGTGCCAGCAGCCCCAGTGGACCAACCACCTCCTACGAGCAGTACTTC
CASSPSGPTTSYEQYF
>TRBJ2-7|once|TRBV20-1|TRBD2
TGCAGTGCTCCCGACCTGACTAGCGGGTTCTCCTACGAGCAGTACTTC
CSAPDLTSGFSYEQYF
>TRBJ2-7|many|TRBV29-1|-
TGCAGCGTCGTCGTGGGAGCCTTCTACGAGCAGTACTTC
CSVVVGAFYEQYF
>TRBJ2-7|many|TRBV4-3|TRBD2
TGCGCCAGCAGCCCGGGACTAGCGGGAGGGCATCAATATGTACAGTACTTC
CASSPGLAGGHQYVQYF
>TRBJ1-6|many|TRBV19|-
TGTGCCATCAGACCGGGACCTGAGAATTCACCCCTCCACTTT
CAIRPGPENSPLHF
>TRBJ1-1|many|TRBV5-1|-
TGCGCCAGCAGCTTGGGTGTAAATCCCACTGAAGCTTTCTTT
CASSLGVNPTEAFF
>TRBJ1-1|-|TRBV2|-
TGTGCCAGCAGTGACGTGTGGGGGGGGCTGAACACTGAAGCTTTCTTT
CASSDVWGGLNTEAFF
>TRBJ2-5|few|TRBV5-6|TRBD1
TGTGCCAGCAGCTGGGGGGACAGGGGTCTTGGTGAGACCCAGTACTTC
CASSWGDRGLGETQYF
>TRBJ2-5|-|TRBV2|-
TGTGCCAGCAGTGAGGGCCGCGCGGTTGAGACCCAGTACTTC
CASSEGRAVETQYF
>TRBJ2-7|once|TRBV29-1|TRBD1
TGCAGCGTGGCCCCGGGACAGGGTCCCAATGAGCAGTACTTC
CSVAPGQGPNEQYF
>TRBJ2-7|many|TRBV12-3/TRBV12-4|-
TGTGCCAGCAGCCCGGCGCCCTCGACTACAGGGCTGTACTCCTACGAGCAGTACTTC
CASSPAPSTTGLYSYEQYF
>TRBJ2-7|-|TRBV5-4|TRBD2
TGTGCCAGCAGCTTGTCTAGGACTAGCGGGAACTACGAGCAGTACTTC
CASSLSRTSGNYEQYF
>TRBJ2-2|-|TRBV2|TRBD2
TGTGCCATCTTTATAGCGGGAGGCACCGGGGAGCTGTTTTTT
CAIFIAGGTGELFF
>TRBJ1-2|many|TRBV7-9|-
TGTGCCAGCAGCTTTCCAAGGCTTAACTATGGCTACACCTTC
CASSFPRLNYGYTF
>TRBJ1-5|many|TRBV6-6|-
TGTGCCTCAGGGCACCTCAATCAGCCCCAGCATTTT
CASGHLNQPQHF
>TRBJ1-2|many|TRBV7-9|TRBD1
TGTGCCAGCAGCTTAGATGGGACAGGGGTTAGGGGCTACACCTTC
CASSLDGTGVRGYTF
>TRBJ1-5|-|TRBV20-1|-
TGCAGTGCGTATAGGGGCAATCAGCCCCAGCATTTT
CSAYRGNQPQHF
>TRBJ2-6|-|TRBV12-3/TRBV12-4|-
TGTGCCAGCAGTTTATTATCGGCACAGGGTATCTACTCTAGGGCCAACGTCCTGACTTTC
CASSLLSAQGIYSRANVLTF
>TRBJ2-7|many|TRBV20-1|TRBD2
TGCAGTGCTAGAGATCGAGGACTAGCGGGAGGATCAAGCTCCTACGAGCAGTACTTC
CSARDRGLAGGSSSYEQYF
>TRBJ1-5|-|TRBV11-2|-
TGTGCCAGCAGCTTAGAAAGAGATCAGCCCCAGCATTTT
CASSLERDQPQHF
>TRBJ1-1|many|TRBV9|-
TGTGCCAGCAGCGTAGCTACTGGTGAGGGATCGAACACTGAAGCTTTCTTT
CASSVATGEGSNTEAFF
>TRBJ1-1|-|TRBV20-1|-
TGCAGTGCTAGAGGTAGGGGGGACACTGAAGCTTTCTTT
CSARGRGDTEAFF
>TRBJ1-5|-|TRBV2|-
TGTGCCAGCAGCCAGGTAGATGGCAATCAGCCCCAGCATTTT
CASSQVDGNQPQHF
>TRBJ2-3|-|TRBV7-3|TRBD2
TGTGCCAGCAGCCTCCGGGGACTAGCGAAAGATACGCAGTATTTT
CASSLRGLAKDTQYF
>TRBJ2-2|-|TRBV19|-
TGTGCCAGTAGTAACGGCAGGACACAACGCACCGGGGAGCTGTTTTTT
CASSNGRTQRTGELFF
>TRBJ2-5|-|TRBV25-1|TRBD1
TGTGCCAGCAGTGAACCAGGGGGACAGATCCAAGAGACCCAGTACTTC
CASSEPGGQIQETQYF
>TRBJ1-3|-|TRBV14|-
TGTGCCAGCAGCCAAGATTTGGGAAACACCATATATTTT
CASSQDLGNTIYF
>TRBJ2-2|many|TRBV12-3/TRBV12-4|-
TGTGCCAGCGGGGCGGGGCATGATTCCGGGGAGCTGTTTTTT
CASGAGHDSGELFF
>TRBJ2-3|few|TRBV7-2|TRBD1
TGTGCCAGCAGCTTCGGGACAGCTCGTGGACGTACGCAGTATTTT
CASSFGTARGRTQYF
>TRBJ1-2|-|TRBV10-3|TRBD1
TGTGCCACCCGGACAGGAGAATATGGCTACACCTTC
CATRTGEYGYTF
>TRBJ1-1|-|TRBV29-1|-
TGCAGCGTTGACGCAGTATGGGCATCGAAGGCTTTCTTT
CSVDAVWASKAFF
>TRBJ2-7|many|TRBV27|TRBD2
TGTGCCAGCAGCCGAGCGGGAGGGTACGAGCAGTACTTC
CASSRAGGYEQYF
>TRBJ1-5|-|TRBV29-1|-
TGCAGCGTTGAAGAGGGATTAAGCAATCAGCCCCAGCATTTT
CSVEEGLSNQPQHF
>TRBJ1-1|many|TRBV6-6|-
TGTGCCAGCATGAGGGACGTCGAAGCTTTCTTT
CASMRDVEAFF
>TRBJ1-1|-|TRBV10-3|TRBD1
TGTGCCATCAAGGGGACAGGGGGTAACACTGAAGCTTTCTTT
CAIKGTGGNTEAFF
>TRBJ2-7|few|TRBV6-5|-
TGTGCCAGCAGCAAACGAACCTTAGGAACCCGTGACGAGCAGTACTTC
CASSKRTLGTRDEQYF
>TRBJ2-2|many|TRBV7-3|-
TGTGCCAGCAGGTCCGGGAGAGGGGACACCGGGGAGCTGTTTTTT
CASRSGRGDTGELFF
>TRBJ2-1|-|TRBV7-2|TRBD2
TGTGCCAGCAGCCGTCCAGGCGGGAGGTGGAATGAGCAGTTCTTC
CASSRPGGRWNEQFF